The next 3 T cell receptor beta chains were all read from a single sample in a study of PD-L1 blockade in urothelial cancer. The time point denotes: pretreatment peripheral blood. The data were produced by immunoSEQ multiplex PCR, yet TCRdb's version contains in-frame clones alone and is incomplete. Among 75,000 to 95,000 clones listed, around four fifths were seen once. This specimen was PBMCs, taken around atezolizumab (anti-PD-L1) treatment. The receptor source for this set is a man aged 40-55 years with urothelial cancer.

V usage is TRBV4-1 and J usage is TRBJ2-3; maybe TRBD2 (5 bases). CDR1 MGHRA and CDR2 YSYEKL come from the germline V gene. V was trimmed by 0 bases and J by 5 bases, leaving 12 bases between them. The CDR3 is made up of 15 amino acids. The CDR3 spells CASSQDRWAGDTQYF. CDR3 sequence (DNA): TGCGCCAGCAGCCAAGATCGGTGGGCGGGAGATACGCAGTATTTT.

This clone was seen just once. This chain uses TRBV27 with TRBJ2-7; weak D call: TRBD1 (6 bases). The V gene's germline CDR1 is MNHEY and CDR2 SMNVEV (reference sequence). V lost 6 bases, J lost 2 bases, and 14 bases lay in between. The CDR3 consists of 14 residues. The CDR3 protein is CASSNTGIPYEQYF. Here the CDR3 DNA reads TGTGCCAGCAGCAACACAGGGATCCCCTACGAGCAGTACTTC.

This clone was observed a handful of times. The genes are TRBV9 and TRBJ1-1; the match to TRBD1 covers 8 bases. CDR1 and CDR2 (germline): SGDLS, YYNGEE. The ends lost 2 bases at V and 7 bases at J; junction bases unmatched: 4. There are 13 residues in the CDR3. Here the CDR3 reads CASSVGTGGEAFF. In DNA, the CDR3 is TGTGCCAGCAGCGTGGGGACAGGAGGTGAAGCTTTCTTT.